The source of this T cell receptor beta chain is a study of Graves' ophthalmopathy and Graves' hyperthyroidism. Amplification targeted the TCR beta CDR3 regions, with RNA transcripts as the source material. RT-PCR with HTBI primers came first, then second-round multiplex PCR. TCRdb fed the multiplex PCR reads into MiXCR, producing one record per CDR3 protein. The data hold more than 300,000 distinct CDR3 sequences, with 15% to 17% observed a single time. Only a few counts were recorded for this clonotype. V was pared by 2 bases and J by 3 bases, with 6 bases of the junction left unmatched. The CDR3 covers 16 residues. Germline V CDR1 and CDR2: SGHRS, YFSETQ.

The sequenced sample was peripheral blood. The chain couples TRBV5-1 to TRBJ2-2; 8 nucleotides agree with TRBD1. The clonotype originates from a woman aged 18 to 35 with stable Graves' hyperthyroidism. The CDR3 spells CASSLTGGIHTGELFF. Here the CDR3 DNA reads TGCGCCAGCAGCTTAACAGGGGGTATTCACACCGGGGAGCTGTTTTTT.